This T cell receptor beta chain was captured in a study of blood T cell repertoires in COVID-19. Overall study context: Sources were T cells, B-cell-depleted T cells, or PBMCs; the material itself was cDNA or gDNA.

Germline V gene lookup returns CDR1 SGHDT and CDR2 YYEEEE. Trimming removed 1 base from V and 3 bases from J, with 20 bases in between. There are 18 residues in the CDR3. TCRdb's table, derived via immunoSEQ multiplex PCR, lists solely in-frame clones and lacks some. This repertoire shows about 250,000 clones, about 80% found once; its top ten account for approximately 4%. The chain joins TRBV5-6 to TRBJ2-4; D possibly corresponds to TRBD1 (6 bases). Input material: peripheral blood. The clonotype originates from a man in his forties or fifties with active or convalescent COVID-19. CDR3 DNA sequence: TGTGCCAGCAGCTTGTATTCGGCAGGGGCTGGGTACAAAAACATTCAGTACTTC. Residues: CASSLYSAGAGYKNIQYF.